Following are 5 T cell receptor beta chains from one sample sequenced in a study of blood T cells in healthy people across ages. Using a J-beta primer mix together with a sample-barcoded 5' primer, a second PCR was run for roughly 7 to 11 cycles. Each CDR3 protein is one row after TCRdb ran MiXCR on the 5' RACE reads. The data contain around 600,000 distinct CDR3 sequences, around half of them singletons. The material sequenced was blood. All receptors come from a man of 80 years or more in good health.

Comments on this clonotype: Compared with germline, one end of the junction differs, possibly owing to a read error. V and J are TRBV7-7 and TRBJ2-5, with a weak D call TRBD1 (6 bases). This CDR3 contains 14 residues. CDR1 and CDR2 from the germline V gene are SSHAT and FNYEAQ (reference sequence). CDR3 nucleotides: TGTGCTAGCAGCTTAGGACAGACTGCAGAGACCCAGTACTTC. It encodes CASSLGQTAETQYF. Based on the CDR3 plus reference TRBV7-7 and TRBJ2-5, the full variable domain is GAGVSQSPRYKVTKRGQDVTLRCDPISSHATLYWYQQALGQGPEFLTYFNYEAQPDKSGLPSDRFSAERPEGSISTLTIQRTEQRDSAMYRCASSLGQTAETQYFGPGTRLLVL.

The CDR3 loop is CASSGTGGGYNEQFF. In nucleotides, the CDR3 is TGTGCCAGCAGCGGGACAGGGGGCGGGTACAATGAGCAGTTCTTC. The chain has TRBV6-1 and TRBJ2-1, with 12 bases identical to TRBD1. This CDR3 has 15 amino acids. Germline CDR1 reads MNHNS; CDR2 reads SASEGT. The V segment lost 6 bases and the J segment 4 bases; nucleotides outside the gene matches: 4.

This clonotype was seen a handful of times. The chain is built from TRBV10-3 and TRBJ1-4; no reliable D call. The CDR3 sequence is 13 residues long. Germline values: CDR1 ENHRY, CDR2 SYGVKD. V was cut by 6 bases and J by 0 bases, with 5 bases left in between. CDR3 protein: CAIRGTTNEKLFF. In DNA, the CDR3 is TGTGCCATCAGGGGCACAACTAATGAAAAACTGTTTTTT.

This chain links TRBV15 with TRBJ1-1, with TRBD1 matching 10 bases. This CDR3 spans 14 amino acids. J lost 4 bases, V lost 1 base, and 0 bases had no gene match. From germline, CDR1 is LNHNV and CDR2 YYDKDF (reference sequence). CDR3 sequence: CATSRGQGATEAFF. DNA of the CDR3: TGTGCCACCAGCAGAGGACAGGGGGCCACTGAAGCTTTCTTT. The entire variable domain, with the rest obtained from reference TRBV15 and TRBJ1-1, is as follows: DAMVIQNPRYQVTQFGKPVTLSCSQTLNHNVMYWYQQKSSQAPKLLFHYYDKDFNNEADTPDNFQSRRPNTSFCFLDIRSPGLGDTAMYLCATSRGQGATEAFFGQGTRLTVV.

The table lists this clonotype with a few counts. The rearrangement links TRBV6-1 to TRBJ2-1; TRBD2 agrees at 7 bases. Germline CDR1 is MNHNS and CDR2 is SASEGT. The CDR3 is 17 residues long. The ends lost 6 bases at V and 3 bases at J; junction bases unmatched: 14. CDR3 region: CASSPFDAGVYYNEQFF. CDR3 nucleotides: TGTGCCAGCAGCCCCTTCGACGCGGGAGTATACTACAATGAGCAGTTCTTC.